This is a list of T cell receptor beta chains from one sample in a study of OX40 agonist ivuxolimab in advanced cancers. Repertoires were generated with immunoSEQ multiplex PCR, while TCRdb's copy carries only in-frame clones and drops some. The repertoire consists of tens of thousands of clones, with approximately 80% occurring once and the leading ten covering roughly 1.4%. This specimen consisted of CD4+ or CD8+ T cells sorted from blood, obtained in a trial of the OX40 agonist ivuxolimab. Receptor source: an adult with an advanced solid tumor such as melanoma, head and neck, liver or kidney cancer. The CDR3 runs from the conserved cysteine through the conserved F or W. A D gene is named only where the DNA matches it firmly. A clone size is listed for some rows: how often the clone was seen (once, few, many), or a class if it is expanded.

TGTGCCAGCAGAGGTAGCGGGGGGGCAGAGCAGTTCTTC	CASRGSGGAEQFF	-	TRBJ2-1	TRBD2	TRBV6-4
TGTGCCAGCAGGGCACAGACAGGGCAGGGTGAGCAGTTCTTC	CASRAQTGQGEQFF	-	TRBJ2-1	TRBD1	TRBV2
TGTGCCAGCAATCTCGGACACCTGAACACTGAAGCTTTCTTT	CASNLGHLNTEAFF	-	TRBJ1-1	-	TRBV7-2
TGTGCCAGCAGCCCACGGGGGGAATGGGGCAATGAGCAGTTCTTC	CASSPRGEWGNEQFF	once	TRBJ2-1	TRBD2	TRBV9
TGTGCCTGGAGTGGGAAAGTCCCGGGACTAGCGGGGGGTTATGAGCAGTTCTTC	CAWSGKVPGLAGGYEQFF	-	TRBJ2-1	TRBD2	TRBV30
TGTGCCAGCAAGGCAGGAGCTAACTATGGCTACACCTTC	CASKAGANYGYTF	once	TRBJ1-2	-	TRBV2
TGTGCCACCAGCAGAGATTTTCCCAGGGTGTATGGCAATCAGCCCCAGCATTTT	CATSRDFPRVYGNQPQHF	-	TRBJ1-5	-	TRBV15
TGCGCCAGCAGCCAAGGGGGCAGGGCCTCCAACACTGAAGCTTTCTTT	CASSQGGRASNTEAFF	few	TRBJ1-1	-	TRBV4-1
TGTGCCAGCAGCGCTCCTACAGGGCCCCTCGCTGGAAACACCATATATTTT	CASSAPTGPLAGNTIYF	-	TRBJ1-3	-	TRBV28
TGTGCCAGCAGTTACAGGGGGACCACAGATACGCAGTATTTT	CASSYRGTTDTQYF	-	TRBJ2-3	-	TRBV6-6
TGCGCCAGCAGCCAAACAGGGATTTACAATGAGCAGTTCTTC	CASSQTGIYNEQFF	-	TRBJ2-1	-	TRBV4-1
TGTGCCAGCAGCCAAGGGACAGCAACTAATGAAAAACTGTTTTTT	CASSQGTATNEKLFF	-	TRBJ1-4	-	TRBV4-2
TGTGCCAGCAGCTTAGCGGGGGGCGGGGAGACCCAGTACTTC	CASSLAGGGETQYF	-	TRBJ2-5	-	TRBV7-2
TGTGCCATCAGTGAGGAGAGTCCTTCAGTTACCTACGAGCAGTACTTC	CAISEESPSVTYEQYF	-	TRBJ2-7	-	TRBV10-3
TGTGCCAGCAGCCAAGGACAGGGGACCCTATACGAGCAGTACTTC	CASSQGQGTLYEQYF	-	TRBJ2-7	TRBD1	TRBV28
TGTGCCAGCAGCCCTCGGACAGGGAGGGTACAGTCAGATACGCAGTATTTT	CASSPRTGRVQSDTQYF	-	TRBJ2-3	-	TRBV7-2
TGCGCCAGCAGTGAAAACCCTAGCGGGGACACGCAGTATTTT	CASSENPSGDTQYF	-	TRBJ2-3	TRBD2	TRBV10-1
TGTGCCAGCAGTTACTCTAGTGCCAGGGACAACTACGAGCAGTACTTC	CASSYSSARDNYEQYF	once	TRBJ2-7	-	TRBV6-5
TGTGCCAGTAGTACCGACCGGAGCTCCTATAATTCACCCCTCCACTTT	CASSTDRSSYNSPLHF	once	TRBJ1-6	-	TRBV19
TGTGCCAGCACCTACACTGAAGCTTTCTTT	CASTYTEAFF	-	TRBJ1-1	-	TRBV6-5
TGTGCCAGCAGCCCTTCGCGTGGCTCCGAGTATGGCTACACCTTC	CASSPSRGSEYGYTF	-	TRBJ1-2	-	TRBV7-9
TGTGCCAGCAGCCTCTCCGGACTAGCGGGGGGGCGGGAGACCCAGTACTTC	CASSLSGLAGGRETQYF	-	TRBJ2-5	TRBD2	TRBV11-2